These 9 T cell receptor beta chains were all obtained from the same sample, sequenced in a study of CD8 T cell repertoires and HIV-1 epitope variants. Clones were read by immunoSEQ multiplex PCR, and TCRdb kept only the in-frame ones, dropping some. Counted here are around 5,100 clones, about three fifths occurring once; the ten biggest clones make up around 45%. These TCRs' antigens remain unknown. Material for sequencing was cultured CD8+ T cells derived from PBMCs. Source of these receptors: a male donor with HIV.

The chain employs TRBV7-1 and TRBJ2-2; TRBD1 might be the D (5 bases). TRBV7-1 carries the ORF label, with uncertain function. The CDR3 is made up of 13 amino acids. V was cut by 4 bases and J by 6 bases, with 9 bases left in between. This CDR3 is CASSLVRAGELFF. DNA for the CDR3: TGTGCCAGCAGCTTAGTCAGGGCCGGGGAGCTGTTTTTT.

This clone was recorded a few times. The rearrangement links TRBV19 to TRBJ1-5, with a possible D match to TRBD1 (6 bases). The CDR3 runs to 15 residues. The germline gives CDR1 LNHDA, CDR2 SQIVND (reference sequence). Trimming removed 3 bases from V and 0 bases from J, with 9 bases in between. CDR3 sequence reads: CASSIGGLSNQPQHF. The DNA of the CDR3 is TGTGCCAGTAGTATCGGGGGCCTTAGCAATCAGCCCCAGCATTTT.

This clone was detected only a few times. This CDR3 is CASGSGGGFNQPQHF. CDR3 nucleotide sequence: TGTGCCAGCGGGTCAGGCGGGGGCTTTAATCAGCCCCAGCATTTT. J is TRBJ1-5 and V is TRBV9; the D gene is possibly TRBD1 (6 bases). The CDR3 loop spans 15 amino acids. Trimming cost V 7 bases and J 4 bases, with 18 bases left between them. Germline CDR1 and CDR2: SGDLS and YYNGEE.

Only a few counts were recorded for this clone. The chain links TRBV30 to TRBJ1-5; D possibly corresponds to TRBD1 (6 bases). Trimming removed 0 bases from V and 6 bases from J, with 9 bases in between. The CDR3 totals 13 residues. Germline V CDR1 and CDR2: GTSNPN, SVGIG (reference sequence). DNA of the CDR3: TGTGCCTGGAGTGTACAGGGTGGTCAGCCCCAGCATTTT. It codes for CAWSVQGGQPQHF.

This clone has just one count. V and J are TRBV29-1 and TRBJ1-2, with TRBD1 matching 7 bases. This CDR3 is 16 amino acids long. CDR1 and CDR2 (germline): SQVTM, ANQGSEA. V trimming: 0 bases; J trimming: 4 bases; junction bases outside the gene matches: 11. The CDR3 coding sequence is TGCAGCGTTGAAGAGCGCGAAGGACAGGATGCCTATGGCTACACCTTC. Translation gives CSVEEREGQDAYGYTF.

The CDR3 loop is CASSSREETQYF. DNA for the CDR3: TGTGCCAGCAGCTCCAGGGAAGAGACCCAGTACTTC. The chain uses TRBV11-2 and TRBJ2-5, with D possibly TRBD1 on 5 matching bases. V was clipped by 4 bases and J by 3 bases, with 6 bases between them. Germline lookup yields CDR1 SGHAT and CDR2 FQNNGV. This CDR3 comprises 12 residues.

This chain connects TRBV11-2 to TRBJ1-4; D not certain. The CDR3 length is 12 residues. With 5 bases removed from V and 15 bases from J, the gap between germline ends came to 16 bases. Germline loops: CDR1 SGHAT, CDR2 FQNNGV. The CDR3 DNA reads as TGTGCCAGCAGCCCCCTCCGGGCCGGAGTGTTTTTT. Amino acids: CASSPLRAGVFF.

The chain's CDR3 is CASSLEGYEETQYF. CDR3 in DNA: TGTGCCAGCAGTTTGGAGGGTTATGAAGAGACCCAGTACTTC. The genes are TRBV27 and TRBJ2-5, with a tentative D call TRBD2 (6 bases). Per the germline V gene, CDR1 is MNHEY and CDR2 is SMNVEV (reference sequence). Trimming took off 3 bases at V and 3 bases at J, with 11 bases between the two ends. The CDR3 is 14 residues long.

This clone appeared a few times. The gene calls are TRBV21-1 and TRBJ1-1. TRBV21-1 is deemed a pseudogene. The CDR3 has 11 residues. The CDR3 sequence: CASSRGTEAFF. CDR3 DNA: TGTGCCAGCAGTAGAGGCACTGAAGCTTTCTTT.